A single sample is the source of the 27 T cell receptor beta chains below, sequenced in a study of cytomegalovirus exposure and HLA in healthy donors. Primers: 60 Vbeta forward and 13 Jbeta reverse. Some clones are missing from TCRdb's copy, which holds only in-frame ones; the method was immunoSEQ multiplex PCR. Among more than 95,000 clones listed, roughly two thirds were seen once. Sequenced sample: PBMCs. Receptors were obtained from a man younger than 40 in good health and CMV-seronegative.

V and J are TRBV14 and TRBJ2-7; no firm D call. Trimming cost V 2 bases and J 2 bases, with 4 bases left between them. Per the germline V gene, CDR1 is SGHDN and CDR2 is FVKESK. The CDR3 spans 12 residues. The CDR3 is CASSQNTYEQYF. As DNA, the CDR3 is TGTGCCAGCAGCCAAAATACCTACGAGCAGTACTTC.

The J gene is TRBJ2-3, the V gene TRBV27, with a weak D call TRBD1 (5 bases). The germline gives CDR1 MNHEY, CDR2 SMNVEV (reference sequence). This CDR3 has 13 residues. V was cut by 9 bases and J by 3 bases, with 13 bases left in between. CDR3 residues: CASRGWATDTQYF. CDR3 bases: TGTGCCAGTAGGGGATGGGCAACAGATACGCAGTATTTT.

The CDR3 spells CASSLAQGREAFF. The DNA of the CDR3 is TGTGCCAGCAGCTTGGCCCAGGGGCGAGAAGCTTTCTTT. This chain links TRBV11-3 with TRBJ1-1; D may be TRBD1 (6 bases). Trimming cost V 3 bases and J 8 bases, with 13 bases left between them. Germline CDR1 SGHNT, CDR2 YENEEA. This CDR3 comprises 13 residues.

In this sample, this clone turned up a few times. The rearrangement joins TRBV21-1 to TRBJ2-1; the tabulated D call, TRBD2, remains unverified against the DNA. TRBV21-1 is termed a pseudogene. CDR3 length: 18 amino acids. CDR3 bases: TGTGCCAGCAGCAATTTCCTACTAGCGGGAAGCTCCTACAATGAGCAGTTCTTC. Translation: CASSNFLLAGSSYNEQFF.

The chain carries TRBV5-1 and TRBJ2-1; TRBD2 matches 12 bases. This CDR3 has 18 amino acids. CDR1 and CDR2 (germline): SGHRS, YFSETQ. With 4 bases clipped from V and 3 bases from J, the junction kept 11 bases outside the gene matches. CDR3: CASSLTGLAGTYYNEQFF. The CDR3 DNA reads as TGCGCCAGCAGCCTCACGGGACTAGCGGGCACATACTACAATGAGCAGTTCTTC.

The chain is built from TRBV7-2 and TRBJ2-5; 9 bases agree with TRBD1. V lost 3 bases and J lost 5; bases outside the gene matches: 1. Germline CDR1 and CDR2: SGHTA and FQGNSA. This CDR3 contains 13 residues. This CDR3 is CASSLGQGETQYF. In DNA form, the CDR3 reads TGTGCCAGCAGCTTGGGACAGGGCGAGACCCAGTACTTC.

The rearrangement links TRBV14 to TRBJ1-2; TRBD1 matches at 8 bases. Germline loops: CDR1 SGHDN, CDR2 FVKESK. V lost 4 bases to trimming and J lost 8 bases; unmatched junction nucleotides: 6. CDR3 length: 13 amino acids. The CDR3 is CASSRQGFGGYTF. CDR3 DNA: TGTGCCAGCAGCCGACAGGGGTTTGGAGGCTACACCTTC.

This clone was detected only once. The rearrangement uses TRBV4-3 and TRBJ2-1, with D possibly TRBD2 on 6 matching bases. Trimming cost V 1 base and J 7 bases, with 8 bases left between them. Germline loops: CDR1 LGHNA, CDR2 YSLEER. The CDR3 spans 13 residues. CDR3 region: CASSQAGGNEQFF. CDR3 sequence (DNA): TGCGCCAGCAGCCAAGCTGGGGGGAATGAGCAGTTCTTC.

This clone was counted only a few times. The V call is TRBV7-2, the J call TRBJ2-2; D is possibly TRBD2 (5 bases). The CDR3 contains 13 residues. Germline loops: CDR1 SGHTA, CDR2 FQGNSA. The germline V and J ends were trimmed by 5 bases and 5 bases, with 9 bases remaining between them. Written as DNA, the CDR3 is TGTGCCAGCAGCCTTTTAGCGACCGGGGAGCTGTTTTTT. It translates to CASSLLATGELFF. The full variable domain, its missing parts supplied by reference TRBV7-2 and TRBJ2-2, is GAGVSQSPSNKVTEKGKDVELRCDPISGHTALYWYRQSLGQGLEFLIYFQGNSAPDKSGLPSDRFSAERTGGSVSTLTIQRTQQEDSAVYLCASSLLATGELFFGEGSRLTVL.

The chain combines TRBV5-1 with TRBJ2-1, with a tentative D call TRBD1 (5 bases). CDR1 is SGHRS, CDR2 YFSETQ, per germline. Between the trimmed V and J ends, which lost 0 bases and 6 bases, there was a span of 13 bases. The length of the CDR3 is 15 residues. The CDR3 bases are TGCGCCAGCAGCTTGGGAGACAGCCCGAGCAATGAGCAGTTCTTC. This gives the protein CASSLGDSPSNEQFF.

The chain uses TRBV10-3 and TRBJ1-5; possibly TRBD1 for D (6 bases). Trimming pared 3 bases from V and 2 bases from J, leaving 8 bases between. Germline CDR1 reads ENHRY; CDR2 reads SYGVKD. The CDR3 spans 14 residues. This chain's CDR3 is CAISEQGGNQPQHF. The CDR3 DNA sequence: TGTGCCATCAGTGAACAGGGAGGCAATCAGCCCCAGCATTTT.

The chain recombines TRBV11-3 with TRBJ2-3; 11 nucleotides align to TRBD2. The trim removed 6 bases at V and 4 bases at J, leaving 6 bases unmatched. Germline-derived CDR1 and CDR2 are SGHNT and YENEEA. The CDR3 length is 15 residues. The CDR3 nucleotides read TGTGCCAGCAGTACCGGGACTAGCGGTTCAGATACGCAGTATTTT. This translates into CASSTGTSGSDTQYF.

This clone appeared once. The CDR3 bases are TGTGCCAGCAGCCTGACAGAGGTGACTGAAGCTTTCTTT. Its translation is CASSLTEVTEAFF. This chain connects TRBV5-4 to TRBJ1-1; possible D gene TRBD1, 5 bases. Germline CDR1 is SGHNT and CDR2 is YYREEE (reference sequence). V was cut by 4 bases and J by 5 bases, with 12 bases left in between. The CDR3 sequence is 13 residues long.

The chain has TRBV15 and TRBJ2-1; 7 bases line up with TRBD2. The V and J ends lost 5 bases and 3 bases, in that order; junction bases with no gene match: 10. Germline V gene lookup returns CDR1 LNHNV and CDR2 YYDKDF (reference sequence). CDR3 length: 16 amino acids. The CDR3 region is CATSSRMREGYNEQFF. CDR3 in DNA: TGTGCCACCAGCTCCCGGATGAGGGAGGGCTACAATGAGCAGTTCTTC.

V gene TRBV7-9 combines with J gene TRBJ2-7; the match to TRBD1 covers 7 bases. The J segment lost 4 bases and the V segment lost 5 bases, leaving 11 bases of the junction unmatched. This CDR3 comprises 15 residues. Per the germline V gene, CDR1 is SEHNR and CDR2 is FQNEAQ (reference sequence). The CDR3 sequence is CASSARGTPDYEQYF. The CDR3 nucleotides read TGTGCCAGCAGCGCCAGGGGGACACCTGATTACGAGCAGTACTTC.

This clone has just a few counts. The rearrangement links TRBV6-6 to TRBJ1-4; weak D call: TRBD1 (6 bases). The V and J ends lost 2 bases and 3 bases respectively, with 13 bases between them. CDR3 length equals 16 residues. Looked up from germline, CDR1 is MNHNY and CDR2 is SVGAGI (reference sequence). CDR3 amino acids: CASSYGSGGANEKLFF. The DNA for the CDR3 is TGTGCCAGCAGTTACGGGTCGGGGGGCGCTAATGAAAAACTGTTTTTT.

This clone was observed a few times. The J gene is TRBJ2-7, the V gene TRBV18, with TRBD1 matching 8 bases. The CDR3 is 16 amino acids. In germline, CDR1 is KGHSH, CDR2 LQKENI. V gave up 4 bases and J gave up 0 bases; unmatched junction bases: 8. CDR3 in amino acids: CASSQGQGWSSYEQYF. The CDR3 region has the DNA TGTGCCAGCTCACAAGGACAGGGCTGGAGCTCCTACGAGCAGTACTTC.

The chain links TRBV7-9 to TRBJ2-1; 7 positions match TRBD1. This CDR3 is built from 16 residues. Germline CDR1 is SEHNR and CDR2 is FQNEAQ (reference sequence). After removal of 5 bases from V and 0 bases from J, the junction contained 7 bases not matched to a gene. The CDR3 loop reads CASSLKGQISYNEQFF. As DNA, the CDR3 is TGTGCCAGCAGCCTTAAGGGACAGATCTCCTACAATGAGCAGTTCTTC. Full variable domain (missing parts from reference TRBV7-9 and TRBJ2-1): DTGVSQNPRHKITKRGQNVTFRCDPISEHNRLYWYRQTLGQGPEFLTYFQNEAQLEKSRLLSDRFSAERPKGSFSTLEIQRTEQGDSAMYLCASSLKGQISYNEQFFGPGTRLTVL.

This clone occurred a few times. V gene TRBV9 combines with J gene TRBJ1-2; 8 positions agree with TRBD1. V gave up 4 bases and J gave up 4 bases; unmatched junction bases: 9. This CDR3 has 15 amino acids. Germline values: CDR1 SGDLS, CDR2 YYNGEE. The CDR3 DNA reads TGTGCCAGCAGCAACCAGGACAGGGTCGGCTATGGCTACACCTTC. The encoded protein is CASSNQDRVGYGYTF.

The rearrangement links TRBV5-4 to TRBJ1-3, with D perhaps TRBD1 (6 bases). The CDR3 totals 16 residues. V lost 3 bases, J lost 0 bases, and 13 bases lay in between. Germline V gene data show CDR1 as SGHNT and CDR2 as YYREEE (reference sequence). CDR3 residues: CASSSRTEYSGNTIYF. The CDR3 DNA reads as TGTGCCAGCAGCTCCCGGACAGAATACTCTGGAAACACCATATATTTT.

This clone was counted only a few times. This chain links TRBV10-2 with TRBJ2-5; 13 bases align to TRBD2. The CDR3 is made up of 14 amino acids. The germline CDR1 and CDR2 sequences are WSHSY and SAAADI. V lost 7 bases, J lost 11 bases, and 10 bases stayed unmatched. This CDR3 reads CASNEGLAGEEQYF. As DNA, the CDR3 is TGCGCCAGCAACGAAGGACTAGCGGGAGAGGAGCAGTACTTC.

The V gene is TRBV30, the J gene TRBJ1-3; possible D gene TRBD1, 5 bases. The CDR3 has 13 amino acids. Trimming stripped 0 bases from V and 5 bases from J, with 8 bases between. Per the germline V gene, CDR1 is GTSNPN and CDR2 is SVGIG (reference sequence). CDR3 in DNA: TGTGCCTGGAGTGTCTCAGGGCGAAACACCATATATTTT. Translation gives CAWSVSGRNTIYF.

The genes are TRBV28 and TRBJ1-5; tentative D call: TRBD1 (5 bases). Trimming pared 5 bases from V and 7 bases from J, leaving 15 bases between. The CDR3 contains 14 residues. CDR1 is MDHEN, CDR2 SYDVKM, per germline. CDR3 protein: CASSTRQGGQPQHF. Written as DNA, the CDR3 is TGTGCCAGCAGTACCCGTCAGGGTGGACAGCCCCAGCATTTT.

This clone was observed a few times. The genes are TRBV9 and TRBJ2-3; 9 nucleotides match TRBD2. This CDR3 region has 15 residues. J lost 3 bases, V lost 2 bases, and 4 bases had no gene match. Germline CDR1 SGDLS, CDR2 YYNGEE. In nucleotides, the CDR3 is TGTGCCAGCAGCGTGTCAACTAGCGGGACAGATACGCAGTATTTT. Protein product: CASSVSTSGTDTQYF.

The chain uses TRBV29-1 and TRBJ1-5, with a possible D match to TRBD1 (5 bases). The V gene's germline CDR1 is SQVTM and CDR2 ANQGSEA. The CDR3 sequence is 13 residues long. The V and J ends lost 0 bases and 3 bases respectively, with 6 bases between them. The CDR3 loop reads CSVEEDTNQPQHF. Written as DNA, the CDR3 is TGCAGCGTTGAAGAGGACACCAATCAGCCCCAGCATTTT.

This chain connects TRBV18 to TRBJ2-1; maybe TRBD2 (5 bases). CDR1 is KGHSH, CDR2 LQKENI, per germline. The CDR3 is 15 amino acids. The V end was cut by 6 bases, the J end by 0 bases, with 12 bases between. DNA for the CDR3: TGTGCCAGCTCCCCCATGAGCGGCTCCTACAATGAGCAGTTCTTC. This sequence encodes CASSPMSGSYNEQFF.

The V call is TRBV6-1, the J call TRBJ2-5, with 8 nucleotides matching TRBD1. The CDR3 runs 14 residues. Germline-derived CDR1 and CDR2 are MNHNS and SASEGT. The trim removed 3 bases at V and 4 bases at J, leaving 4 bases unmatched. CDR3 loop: CASSDRGPGETQYF. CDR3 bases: TGTGCCAGCAGTGACAGGGGGCCAGGAGAGACCCAGTACTTC.